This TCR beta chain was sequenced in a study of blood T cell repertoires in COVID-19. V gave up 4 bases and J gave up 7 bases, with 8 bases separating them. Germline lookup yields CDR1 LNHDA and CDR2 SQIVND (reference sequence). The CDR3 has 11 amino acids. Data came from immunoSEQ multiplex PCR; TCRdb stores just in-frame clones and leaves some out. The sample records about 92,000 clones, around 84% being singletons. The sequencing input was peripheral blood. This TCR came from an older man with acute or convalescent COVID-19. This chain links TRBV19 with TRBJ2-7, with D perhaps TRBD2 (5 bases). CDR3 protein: CASSTEGEQYF. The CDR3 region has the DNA TGTGCCAGTAGTACCGAGGGAGAGCAGTACTTC.